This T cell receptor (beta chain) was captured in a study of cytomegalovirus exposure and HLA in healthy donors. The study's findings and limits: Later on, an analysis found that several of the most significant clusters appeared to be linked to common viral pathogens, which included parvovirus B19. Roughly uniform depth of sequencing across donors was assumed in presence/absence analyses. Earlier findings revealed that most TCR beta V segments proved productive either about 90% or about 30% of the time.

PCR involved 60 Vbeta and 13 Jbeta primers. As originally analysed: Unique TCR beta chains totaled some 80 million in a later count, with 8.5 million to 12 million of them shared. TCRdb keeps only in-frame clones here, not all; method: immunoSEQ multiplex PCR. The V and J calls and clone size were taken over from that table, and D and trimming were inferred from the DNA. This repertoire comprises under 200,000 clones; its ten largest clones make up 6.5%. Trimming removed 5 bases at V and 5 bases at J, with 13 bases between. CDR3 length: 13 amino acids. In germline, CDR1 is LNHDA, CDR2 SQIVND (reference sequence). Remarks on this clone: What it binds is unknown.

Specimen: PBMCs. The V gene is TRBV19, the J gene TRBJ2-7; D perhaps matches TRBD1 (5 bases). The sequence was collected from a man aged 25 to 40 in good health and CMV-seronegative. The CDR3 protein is CASSRQGGHEQYF. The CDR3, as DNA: TGTGCCAGTAGTCGGCAGGGTGGCCACGAGCAGTACTTC.